These 5 T cell receptor beta chains originate from one sample sequenced in a study of blood T cell repertoires in COVID-19. Assay used: immunoSEQ multiplex PCR; TCRdb lists only in-frame clones, some missing. The sample has approximately 94,000 clones, approximately 90% seen once; the top ten hold 2.1%. Sequenced sample: peripheral blood. These receptors all come from a man in his fifties with active COVID-19.

The chain recombines TRBV9 with TRBJ1-1; D not resolved. The CDR3 runs to 13 residues. Trimming stripped 1 base from V and 1 base from J, with 5 bases between. CDR1 and CDR2 from the germline V gene are SGDLS and YYNGEE. CDR3 DNA sequence: TGTGCCAGCAGCGTAATCTCGAACACTGAAGCTTTCTTT. This encodes CASSVISNTEAFF.

The rearrangement links TRBV29-1 to TRBJ2-5; 9 positions agree with TRBD2. The CDR3 has 14 residues. V was clipped by 2 bases and J by 5 bases; unmatched bases: 6. Germline CDR1 reads SQVTM; CDR2 reads ANQGSEA. The CDR3 here is CSVERRGGQETQYF. CDR3 coding DNA: TGCAGCGTTGAACGGCGGGGGGGCCAGGAGACCCAGTACTTC.

V and J are TRBV29-1 and TRBJ2-1; 7 positions match TRBD2. Germline loops: CDR1 SQVTM, CDR2 ANQGSEA. After removal of 1 base from V and 2 bases from J, the junction contained 11 bases not matched to a gene. This CDR3 contains 17 residues. For the CDR3, the DNA is TGCAGCGTTGAAGGGTTGGGGATCAGCGGGGCCTACAATGAGCAGTTCTTC. The encoded protein is CSVEGLGISGAYNEQFF.

The chain combines TRBV3-1 (or the pseudogene TRBV3-2) with TRBJ2-1; 8 bases fit TRBD2. Germline CDR1 and CDR2: LGHDT and YNNKEL (reference sequence). CDR3 length equals 16 residues. J was trimmed by 6 bases and V by 5 bases; bases with no gene match: 12. As DNA, the CDR3 is TGTGCCAGCAGCTCAACCTTGGGACTAGAGGGCAATGAGCAGTTCTTC. Translating it yields CASSSTLGLEGNEQFF.

The gene calls are TRBV19 and TRBJ1-3, with 12 bases fitting TRBD1. V was pared by 5 bases and J by 0 bases, with 14 bases of the junction left unmatched. The CDR3 sequence is 20 residues long. CDR1 is LNHDA, CDR2 SQIVND, per germline (reference sequence). CDR3 nucleotide sequence: TGTGCCAGTAGTGTAACCGGGACAGGGGGCAAAGCTCCCTCTGGAAACACCATATATTTT. Amino acid sequence: CASSVTGTGGKAPSGNTIYF.